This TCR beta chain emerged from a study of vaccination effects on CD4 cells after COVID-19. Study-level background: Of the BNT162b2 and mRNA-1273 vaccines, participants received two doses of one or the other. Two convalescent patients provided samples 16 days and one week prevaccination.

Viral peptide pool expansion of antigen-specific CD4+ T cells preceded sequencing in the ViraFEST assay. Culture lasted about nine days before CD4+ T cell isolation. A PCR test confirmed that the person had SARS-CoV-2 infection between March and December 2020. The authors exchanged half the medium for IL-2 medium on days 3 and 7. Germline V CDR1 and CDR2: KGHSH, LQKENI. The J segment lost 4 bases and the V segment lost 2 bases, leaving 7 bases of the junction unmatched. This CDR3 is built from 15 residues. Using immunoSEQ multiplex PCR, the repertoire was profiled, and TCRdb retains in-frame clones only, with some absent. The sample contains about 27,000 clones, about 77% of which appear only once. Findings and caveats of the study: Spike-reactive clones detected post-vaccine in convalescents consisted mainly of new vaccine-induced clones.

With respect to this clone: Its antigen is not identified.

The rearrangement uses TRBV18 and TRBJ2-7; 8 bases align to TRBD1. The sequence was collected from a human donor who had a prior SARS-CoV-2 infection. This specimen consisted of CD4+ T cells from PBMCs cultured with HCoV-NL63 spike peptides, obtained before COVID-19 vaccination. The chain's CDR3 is CASSPSSQGAYEQYF. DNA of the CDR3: TGTGCCAGCTCACCATCATCTCAGGGGGCTTACGAGCAGTACTTC.